This T cell receptor beta chain was profiled in a study of post-analysis software for immune sequencing data. Study details: The study covered relapsing-remitting, secondary progressive and progressive-relapsing courses of multiple sclerosis.

TCR beta cDNA libraries included unique molecular identifiers. TCRdb independently ran MiXCR on the PCR reads; one entry per CDR3 protein. The sample yields about 210,000 distinct CDR3 sequences, approximately 29% seen once. This clonotype was recorded at least ten times. Its specificity is not known. This CDR3 comprises 15 residues. The germline V gene has CDR1 MDHEN and CDR2 SYDVKM. V was trimmed by 3 bases and J by 1 base, leaving 13 bases between them. The study, taken as a whole, reports: Patients used several TRBV segments, including TRBV5-6, TRBV5-1 and TRBV20-1, more often than controls. Same-batch samples co-clustered strongly by F measure.

The specimen sequenced was blood. V is TRBV28 and J is TRBJ2-7, with D possibly being TRBD2 (6 bases). This TCR was recovered from a girl aged 2-17 years with multiple sclerosis. Here the CDR3 DNA reads TGTGCCAGCAGTTTCCCGATGGGGGGATCCTACGAGCAGTACTTC. Its translation is CASSFPMGGSYEQYF.